This T cell receptor beta chain originates from a study of shared clonotypes between healthy human individuals. Overall study context: The plates for each donor numbered three CD4 naive, three CD4 memory, two CD8 naive and one CD8 memory.

Memory CD4+ cells were the fraction left after CD45RA+ naive selection. Data came from immunoSEQ multiplex PCR; TCRdb stores just in-frame clones and leaves some out. This sample carries 2 million to 2.5 million clones, approximately 90% of them seen once, and the ten largest clones take 0.37%. Study results and caveats: Sampling covered nothing but blood. Tissue TCR repertoires likely differ from those found in blood.

There are 16 residues in the CDR3. Unmatched junction bases numbered 9, after V lost 4 bases and J lost 2 bases. Per germline, CDR1 SGHAT and CDR2 FQNNGV. This clone was seen only once. Its cognate antigen is unknown. The gene calls are TRBV11-2 and TRBJ2-3; TRBD2 matches 7 bases. The material sequenced was naive CD4+ T cells from PBMCs. Noted subset: CD45RA+ positively selected. The sequence derives from a man aged 18 to 35 in good health. Some clones in this sample may be carry-over from other donors' samples. The CDR3 region is CASSSNPGLPTDTQYF. Here the CDR3 DNA reads TGTGCCAGCAGCTCCAACCCGGGACTACCCACAGATACGCAGTATTTT.